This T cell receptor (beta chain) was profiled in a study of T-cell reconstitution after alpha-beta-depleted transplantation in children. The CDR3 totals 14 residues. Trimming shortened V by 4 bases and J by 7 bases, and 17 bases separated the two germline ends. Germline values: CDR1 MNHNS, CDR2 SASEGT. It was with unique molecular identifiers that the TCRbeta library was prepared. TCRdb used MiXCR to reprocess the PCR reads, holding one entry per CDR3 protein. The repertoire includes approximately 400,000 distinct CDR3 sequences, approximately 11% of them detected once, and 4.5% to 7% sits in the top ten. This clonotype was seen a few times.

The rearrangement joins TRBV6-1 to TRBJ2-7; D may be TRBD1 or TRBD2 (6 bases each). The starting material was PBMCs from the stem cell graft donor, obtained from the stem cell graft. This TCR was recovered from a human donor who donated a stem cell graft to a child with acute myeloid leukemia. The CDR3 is CASSAKGGSGEQYV. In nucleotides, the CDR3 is TGTGCCAGCAGTGCAAAGGGGGGTTCGGGTGAGCAGTACGTC.